These T cell receptor beta chains were read from a single sample in a study of cytomegalovirus exposure and HLA in healthy donors. Sequenced by immunoSEQ multiplex PCR; TCRdb stores in-frame clones only, minus some. The sample records 150,000 to 250,000 clones, about 81% being singletons. The specimen sequenced was PBMCs. These receptors all stem from a woman in her thirties in good health and CMV-seronegative. Both conserved end residues are part of each CDR3. The listing skips clone size in some rows; elsewhere it reads once, few, many or a size class.

V gene	clone size	J gene	CDR3 protein
TRBV9	once	TRBJ2-1	CASSRTGSSYNEQFF
TRBV19	-	TRBJ2-5	CASSPAGGPRGAQYF
TRBV9	-	TRBJ2-2	CASTGGPSGELFF
TRBV27	-	TRBJ2-7	CASSFTSGTGSGEQYF
TRBV18	-	TRBJ2-7	CASSLDRVGGEQYF
TRBV5-1	-	TRBJ1-2	CASSLRGSVGYTF
TRBV5-1	-	TRBJ1-2	CASSLGRGRNYGYTF
TRBV2	-	TRBJ2-4	CASRADRNIQYF
TRBV19	-	TRBJ2-1	CASSMSAGANEQFF
TRBV7-3	-	TRBJ1-6	CASSPGQANSPLHF
TRBV27	once	TRBJ2-3	CASSPQGGDTQYF
TRBV6-1	-	TRBJ1-5	CASQPPGTGRRHF
TRBV6-6	-	TRBJ2-1	CASSYSGGTYNEQFF
TRBV5-1	-	TRBJ1-1	CASSETGGEETEAFF
TRBV5-1	-	TRBJ2-5	CASSQLGARQETQYF
TRBV9	-	TRBJ2-5	CASSVGSSGGQETQYF
TRBV10-1	-	TRBJ1-2	CASSARGNYGYTF